The next 21 T cell receptor beta chains were all read from a single sample in a study of CD8 T cells in ankylosing spondylitis. These receptors' targets are unknown. TCRdb reprocessed the 5' RACE reads via MiXCR and lists one record per CDR3 protein. Among fewer than 400,000 distinct CDR3 sequences listed, about a fifth were seen once. Study-level findings and limits: Ankylosing spondylitis blood appeared to carry a characteristic TCR beta motif of roughly 8 highly homologous variants.

Sequenced: blood, either unsorted or a sorted T cell fraction (not recorded which). The receptors here all came from a male donor with ankylosing spondylitis.

This clonotype was seen at least ten times. The genes are TRBV29-1 and TRBJ2-5; D is ambiguous. The CDR3 has 11 residues. V gave up 4 bases and J gave up 2 bases, with 5 bases separating them. Germline V lookup: CDR1 SQVTM, CDR2 ANQGSEA. The CDR3 sequence is CSVVLQETQYF. The CDR3 DNA reads TGCAGCGTTGTCTTGCAAGAGACCCAGTACTTC.

This clonotype was detected only a few times. The rearrangement joins TRBV29-1 to TRBJ1-1; D gene unclear. CDR1 and CDR2 (germline): SQVTM, ANQGSEA. V lost 3 bases and J 5 bases, leaving 10 bases between the germline ends. The CDR3 extends over 12 amino acids. CDR3 bases: TGCAGCGTTGATATGTTAAGGACTGAAGCTTTCTTT. This gives the protein CSVDMLRTEAFF. Drawing the rest from reference TRBV29-1 and TRBJ1-1, the complete variable domain is SAVISQKPSRDICQRGTSLTIQCQVDSQVTMMFWYRQQPGQSLTLIATANQGSEATYESGFVIDKFPISRPNLTFSTLTVSNMSPEDSSIYLCSVDMLRTEAFFGQGTRLTVV.

This chain uses TRBV7-2 with TRBJ1-5, with 7 nucleotides matching TRBD1. The CDR3 consists of 15 residues. The germline CDR1 and CDR2 sequences are SGHTA and FQGNSA. V shed 5 bases, J shed 5 bases, and the junction held 9 bases outside the gene matches. The CDR3 reads CASSPRTGVDQPQHF. The CDR3 nucleotides are TGTGCCAGCAGCCCCCGGACAGGCGTAGATCAGCCCCAGCATTTT.

This sequence joins TRBV11-2 and TRBJ2-2; D not resolved. Germline-derived CDR1 and CDR2 are SGHAT and FQNNGV. The CDR3 extends over 15 amino acids. V lost 5 bases, J lost 4 bases, and 14 bases lay in between. Written as DNA, the CDR3 is TGTGCCAGCAGCACCGCCGGCTGGGGCACCGGGGAGCTGTTTTTT. This sequence encodes CASSTAGWGTGELFF.

This clonotype was observed a handful of times. The chain couples TRBV28 to TRBJ2-5; 9 bases are shared with TRBD2. The CDR3 is 15 amino acids. Germline values: CDR1 MDHEN, CDR2 SYDVKM. J was trimmed by 3 bases and V by 3 bases; bases with no gene match: 5. As DNA, the CDR3 is TGTGCCAGCAGTTTTGCGGGAGGGTTTGAAGAGACCCAGTACTTC. As protein: CASSFAGGFEETQYF.

J is TRBJ2-6 and V is TRBV6-2 or TRBV6-3; possible D gene TRBD2, 6 bases. Looked up from germline, CDR1 is MNHEY and CDR2 is SVGEGT. V was pared by 8 bases and J by 0 bases, with 17 bases between. The CDR3 has 17 residues. The CDR3 DNA is TGTGCCAGCGAACGTGCGGGAACGAGCTCTGGGGCCAACGTCCTGACTTTC. Translating it yields CASERAGTSSGANVLTF.

The sample holds a few counts of this clonotype. The rearrangement joins TRBV20-1 to TRBJ1-6, with D unclear. The V and J ends lost 6 bases and 8 bases respectively, with 17 bases between them. Germline V gene sequence: CDR1 DFQATT, CDR2 SNEGSKA (reference sequence). The CDR3 runs 14 residues. The CDR3 reads CSAVYTPNDSPLHF. The DNA for the CDR3 is TGCAGTGCGGTTTACACCCCCAACGATTCACCCCTCCACTTT.

The chain is built from TRBV11-2 and TRBJ1-5; D perhaps matches TRBD1 (5 bases). The ends were cut back, 2 bases at V and 3 bases at J, with 11 bases in the middle. There are 15 residues in the CDR3. Germline-derived CDR1 and CDR2 are SGHAT and FQNNGV. Here the CDR3 DNA reads TGTGCCAGCAGCTTACACGCAGGGAACAATCAGCCCCAGCATTTT. It is translated as CASSLHAGNNQPQHF. Filled out from reference TRBV11-2 and TRBJ1-5, the complete variable domain reads EAGVAQSPRYKIIEKRQSVAFWCNPISGHATLYWYQQILGQGPKLLIQFQNNGVVDDSQLPKDRFSAERLKGVDSTLKIQPAKLEDSAVYLCASSLHAGNNQPQHFGDGTRLSIL.

V usage is TRBV20-1 and J usage is TRBJ2-7, with 10 bases lining up with TRBD1. The CDR3 is 16 amino acids. V shed 8 bases and J 2 bases; nucleotides not matched to a gene: 15. In germline, CDR1 is DFQATT, CDR2 SNEGSKA (reference sequence). The CDR3 DNA reads as TGCAGTCCGAACCCCAGGGGGACAGGGGTCCCCTACGAGCAGTACTTC. Its translation: CSPNPRGTGVPYEQYF.

The V gene is TRBV20-1, the J gene TRBJ2-3, with a tentative D call TRBD2 (5 bases). Germline V gives CDR1 DFQATT, CDR2 SNEGSKA (reference sequence). The CDR3 consists of 13 residues. V lost 8 bases to trimming and J lost 0 bases, with 12 bases between them. CDR3 DNA sequence: TGCAGTCCAGCGGTTACTAGCACAGATACGCAGTATTTT. Protein: CSPAVTSTDTQYF.

This clonotype was seen a handful of times. V gene TRBV7-8 combines with J gene TRBJ2-1; D is unclear. The CDR3 is 16 amino acids. CDR1 and CDR2 from the germline V gene are SGHVS and FQNEAQ. Trimming left V 5 bases short and J 0 bases short, with 14 bases between. CDR3 coding DNA: TGTGCCAGCAGCCCCACGGGCAGGAGCTCCTACAATGAGCAGTTCTTC. Translation: CASSPTGRSSYNEQFF.

This clonotype came up many times. The chain links TRBV4-3 to TRBJ2-2, with 8 nucleotides matching TRBD1. The V segment lost 5 bases and the J segment 5 bases; nucleotides outside the gene matches: 4. Germline lookup yields CDR1 LGHNA and CDR2 YSLEER. This CDR3 is 14 amino acids long. CDR3 in DNA: TGCGCCAGCAGCGTGGACAGGGCTACCGGGGAGCTGTTTTTT. This sequence encodes CASSVDRATGELFF.

This clonotype was seen more than once but under ten times. The rearrangement links TRBV20-1 to TRBJ2-5; 8 bases line up with TRBD2. This CDR3 has 14 residues. Germline V gene sequence: CDR1 DFQATT, CDR2 SNEGSKA (reference sequence). Trimming took 6 bases from V and 2 from J; bases not matched to a gene: 8. CDR3 sequence reads: CSAFGTRGQETQYF. The CDR3 region has the DNA TGCAGTGCCTTCGGGACTAGAGGACAAGAGACCCAGTACTTC.

This clonotype showed up just a few times. The rearrangement uses TRBV2 and TRBJ2-7, with D perhaps TRBD1 (5 bases). CDR1 and CDR2 (germline): SNHLY, FYNNEI. Trimming removed 7 bases at V and 3 bases at J, with 10 bases between. The CDR3 is made up of 12 amino acids. This chain's CDR3 is CASKGSYYEQYF. The CDR3, as DNA: TGTGCCAGCAAGGGGTCCTACTACGAGCAGTACTTC.

This clonotype came up a few times. The rearrangement joins TRBV20-1 to TRBJ2-7; D is perhaps TRBD2 (6 bases). Germline V gene lookup returns CDR1 DFQATT and CDR2 SNEGSKA (reference sequence). V was trimmed by 3 bases and J by 0 bases, leaving 15 bases between them. The length of the CDR3 is 15 residues. The CDR3 spells CSASSGTSISYEQYF. The CDR3 coding sequence is TGCAGTGCTAGTTCCGGGACTTCTATCTCCTACGAGCAGTACTTC.

This clonotype was detected only a few times. This chain joins TRBV18 and TRBJ2-1; TRBD1 is a possible D gene (5 bases). V dropped 0 bases and J dropped 5 bases, with 8 bases sitting between them. The CDR3 spans 14 residues. Germline assignment: CDR1 KGHSH and CDR2 LQKENI. The CDR3 sequence is CASSPPGANNEQFF. The CDR3 region has the DNA TGTGCCAGCTCACCACCAGGGGCGAACAATGAGCAGTTCTTC. The full variable domain, in which reference TRBV18 and TRBJ2-1 provide the parts outside the CDR3, is NAGVMQNPRHLVRRRGQEARLRCSPMKGHSHVYWYRQLPEEGLKFMVYLQKENIIDESGMPKERFSAEFPKEGPSILRIQQVVRGDSAAYFCASSPPGANNEQFFGPGTRLTVL.

The rearrangement joins TRBV28 to TRBJ2-5; the D is unclear. The germline V and J ends were trimmed by 3 bases and 9 bases, with 14 bases remaining between them. The CDR3 totals 13 residues. Germline V gene lookup returns CDR1 MDHEN and CDR2 SYDVKM. CDR3 region: CASSFSTPYSQYF. CDR3 DNA: TGTGCCAGCAGTTTCTCGACACCGTATTCCCAGTACTTC. The full variable domain, its missing parts supplied by reference TRBV28 and TRBJ2-5, is DVKVTQSSRYLVKRTGEKVFLECVQDMDHENMFWYRQDPGLGLRLIYFSYDVKMKEKGDIPEGYSVSREKKERFSLILESASTNQTSMYLCASSFSTPYSQYFGPGTRLLVL.

The rearrangement uses TRBV7-8 and TRBJ2-7, with 7 bases identical to TRBD1. The CDR3 loop spans 15 amino acids. Germline CDR1 reads SGHVS; CDR2 reads FQNEAQ. The trim removed 5 bases at V and 2 bases at J, leaving 9 bases unmatched. In DNA form, the CDR3 reads TGTGCCAGCAGCCGACCCGGGACAGCCACCTACGAGCAGTACTTC. Its translation is CASSRPGTATYEQYF.

This clonotype was found a few times. The chain has TRBV24-1 and TRBJ2-1, with 13 nucleotides matching TRBD2. The CDR3 covers 18 residues. J lost 3 bases, V lost 4 bases, and 8 bases had no gene match. Germline loops: CDR1 KGHDR, CDR2 SFDVKD. CDR3 DNA: TGTGCCACCAGTGACCCCGGGACTAGCGGGACCTTCTACAATGAGCAGTTCTTC. It is translated as CATSDPGTSGTFYNEQFF.

The J gene is TRBJ2-7, the V gene TRBV18; 11 bases agree with TRBD1. Germline V gene data show CDR1 as KGHSH and CDR2 as LQKENI. The J segment lost 2 bases and the V segment lost 6 bases, leaving 9 bases of the junction unmatched. The CDR3 is 16 residues long. The CDR3 region has the DNA TGTGCCAGCTCTGGGAAGGGGACAGGGGGAACCTACGAGCAGTACTTC. Translated: CASSGKGTGGTYEQYF.

This clonotype was counted between two and nine times. The chain couples TRBV5-1 to TRBJ1-1, with D tentatively TRBD1 (5 bases). Germline V gene data show CDR1 as SGHRS and CDR2 as YFSETQ. This CDR3 has 14 residues. V lost 4 bases, J lost 4 bases, and 14 bases lay in between. CDR3 DNA sequence: TGCGCCAGCAGCGTTACAGGAGTAAGCACTGAAGCTTTCTTT. Its translation is CASSVTGVSTEAFF.